The present T cell receptor beta chain was sequenced within a study of T cell responses to AZD1222 COVID-19 vaccine. Study conclusions and caveats: Most donors were white British, females outnumbered males, and clonal diversity was possibly underestimated. All repertoire sampling was performed exclusively after the peak T cell response.

Sequencing was performed with immunoSEQ multiplex PCR; in TCRdb, only in-frame clones are kept and a portion is missing. The profile shows some 140,000 clones, around nine tenths of them singletons. A note on this clone: Its specificity is not known.

The germline V gene encodes CDR1 SGHNT and CDR2 YENEEA. Trimming took off 5 bases at V and 1 base at J, with 17 bases between the two ends. The CDR3 loop spans 17 amino acids. The chain couples TRBV11-3 to TRBJ2-2; tentative D call: TRBD2 (6 bases). The clonotype comes from an adult in good health. Sequencing was performed on peripheral blood, taken on day 0 of AZD1222 vaccination. The CDR3 nucleotides are TGTGCCAGCAGCCTAAACGGAGCGGGCGTGAACACCGGGGAGCTGTTTTTT. The encoded protein is CASSLNGAGVNTGELFF.